The source of this T cell receptor (beta chain) is a study of shared clonotypes between healthy human individuals. Study-wide findings and caveats: Though the depth was large, rarefaction showed that sorted-subset sequencing was incomplete.

TCRdb's table, derived via immunoSEQ multiplex PCR, lists solely in-frame clones and lacks some. This sample has about 2 million clones, with over 85% found just once. The V and J ends lost 2 bases and 4 bases, in that order; junction bases with no gene match: 1. This CDR3 has 14 amino acids. Germline V gene sequence: CDR1 SGHAT, CDR2 FQDESV (reference sequence). Concerning this clone: Antigen: not known.

V and J are TRBV11-1 and TRBJ2-1, with 8 bases aligning to TRBD1. Sequences were obtained from naive CD4+ T cells sorted from blood. Specified subset: CD45RA+ positively selected. The TCR originated in a young man in good health. The DNA of the CDR3 is TGTGCCAGCAGCTTAAGACAGGGGTACAATGAGCAGTTCTTC. Protein sequence: CASSLRQGYNEQFF.